One and the same sample provided the 19 T cell receptor beta chains below, sequenced in a study of identical twins. Each CDR3 protein is one row after TCRdb ran MiXCR on the 5' RACE reads. This sample has more than 250,000 distinct CDR3 sequences, with 6.5% to 9.5% found just once. The data were also submitted as part of a second study, on yellow fever vaccine responses in identical twins.

Sequenced: memory (CD45RO+) T cells sorted from blood. The origin of the receptors is a woman under 30 in good health.

This clonotype was recorded many times. The J gene is TRBJ2-1, the V gene TRBV24-1; 9 bases map to TRBD1. Germline CDR1 and CDR2: KGHDR and SFDVKD. The CDR3 runs to 14 residues. Losses at the gene ends were 10 bases for V and 5 bases for J; bases not matched to a gene: 8. The chain's CDR3 is CATQGAEGNNEQFF. The CDR3 DNA reads TGTGCCACACAGGGGGCAGAGGGGAACAATGAGCAGTTCTTC.

In this sample, this clonotype turned up many times. V and J are TRBV3-1 and TRBJ2-1, with TRBD2 matching 9 bases. The CDR3 is 15 amino acids. Germline V lookup: CDR1 LGHDT, CDR2 YNNKEL (reference sequence). V was clipped by 0 bases and J by 7 bases; unmatched bases: 4. CDR3 DNA sequence: TGTGCCAGCAGCCAAGAGACTAGCGGAGTAAATGAGCAGTTCTTC. Translating gives CASSQETSGVNEQFF.

V gene TRBV2 combines with J gene TRBJ2-4; 11 nucleotides line up with TRBD2. This CDR3 has 15 residues. Germline values: CDR1 SNHLY, CDR2 FYNNEI. V shed 3 bases, J shed 14 bases, and the junction held 12 bases outside the gene matches. Here the CDR3 reads CASSDVSGGAFGKYF. The DNA for the CDR3 is TGTGCCAGCAGTGATGTTAGCGGGGGGGCGTTCGGAAAGTACTTC. Drawing the rest from reference TRBV2 and TRBJ2-4, the complete variable domain is EPEVTQTPSHQVTQMGQEVILRCVPISNHLYFYWYRQILGQKVEFLVSFYNNEISEKSEIFDDQFSVERPDGSNFTLKIRSTKLEDSAMYFCASSDVSGGAFGKYFGAGTRLSVL.

This clonotype has more than one count but fewer than ten. The chain is built from TRBV28 and TRBJ1-4; a possible D gene is TRBD1 (6 bases). CDR3 size: 14 residues. The germline V and J ends were trimmed by 3 bases and 6 bases, with 11 bases remaining between them. Germline V lookup: CDR1 MDHEN, CDR2 SYDVKM. This chain's CDR3 is CASSFQGFDEKLFF. In DNA form, the CDR3 reads TGTGCCAGCAGTTTCCAGGGGTTTGATGAAAAACTGTTTTTT.

V and J are TRBV5-1 and TRBJ1-4, with TRBD1 matching over 11 bases. The germline V gene has CDR1 SGHRS and CDR2 YFSETQ. CDR3 length: 15 residues. V trimming: 4 bases; J trimming: 7 bases; junction bases outside the gene matches: 6. This CDR3 is CASSVTGTGGEKLFF. CDR3 nucleotide sequence: TGCGCCAGCAGCGTCACCGGGACAGGGGGTGAAAAACTGTTTTTT. Variable domain in full (rest from reference TRBV5-1 and TRBJ1-4): KAGVTQTPRYLIKTRGQQVTLSCSPISGHRSVSWYQQTPGQGLQFLFEYFSETQRNKGNFPGRFSGRQFSNSRSEMNVSTLELGDSALYLCASSVTGTGGEKLFFGSGTQLSVL.

Regarding this clonotype: A much bigger clone sits one base away, suggesting this may be a read error. The chain couples TRBV14 to TRBJ2-1; D remains unclear. The V end was cut by 3 bases, the J end by 3 bases, with 0 bases between. This CDR3 spans 11 amino acids. Looked up from germline, CDR1 is SGHDN and CDR2 is FVKESK. CDR3 sequence reads: CASSHYNEQFF. The CDR3 DNA is TGTGCCAGCAGCCACTACAATGAGCAGTTCTTC.

This clonotype occurred many times. V is TRBV29-1 and J is TRBJ2-7, with 10 bases fitting TRBD2. The CDR3 is made up of 14 amino acids. Germline V gene lookup returns CDR1 SQVTM and CDR2 ANQGSEA. V dropped 3 bases and J dropped 3; count of bases not matched to a gene: 5. CDR3 amino acids: CSVDGLADNYEQYF. In DNA form, the CDR3 reads TGCAGCGTTGACGGACTAGCGGACAACTACGAGCAGTACTTC.

This clonotype occurred many times. J is TRBJ2-7 and V is TRBV11-2; TRBD2 aligns across 8 bases. The ends lost 5 bases at V and 0 bases at J; junction bases unmatched: 9. There are 16 residues in the CDR3. CDR1 SGHAT and CDR2 FQNNGV come from the germline V gene. The CDR3 region is CASSALSGVSSYEQYF. The CDR3 DNA follows: TGTGCCAGCAGCGCCCTTAGCGGGGTGAGCTCCTACGAGCAGTACTTC.

The rearrangement joins TRBV24-1 to TRBJ2-6, with D perhaps matching TRBD2 (6 bases). This CDR3 comprises 16 residues. CDR1 and CDR2 from the germline V gene are KGHDR and SFDVKD. V shed 7 bases and J shed 0 bases, with 12 bases lying between them. The chain's CDR3 is CATSSGSTSGANVLTF. The CDR3 DNA reads as TGTGCCACCAGCTCCGGGAGTACCTCTGGGGCCAACGTCCTGACTTTC.

This clonotype was detected ten times or more. The chain joins TRBV4-1 to TRBJ1-1; 8 positions match TRBD1. The CDR3 extends over 14 amino acids. Trimming at V came to 3 bases and at J to 4 bases, leaving 4 bases not matched to a gene. CDR1 MGHRA and CDR2 YSYEKL come from the germline V gene. CDR3 amino acids: CASSQITGGTEAFF. DNA of the CDR3: TGCGCCAGCAGCCAGATTACAGGGGGCACTGAAGCTTTCTTT.

This clonotype appeared a few times. V and J are TRBV20-1 and TRBJ1-4, with 9 bases matching TRBD1. Germline CDR1 and CDR2: DFQATT and SNEGSKA (reference sequence). This CDR3 has 16 amino acids. V lost 0 bases to trimming and J lost 7 bases; unmatched junction nucleotides: 9. CDR3 protein: CSARDLIRDRAEKLFF. CDR3 in DNA: TGCAGTGCTAGAGATCTAATCCGGGACAGGGCTGAAAAACTGTTTTTT.

This clonotype was observed a handful of times. The rearrangement uses TRBV7-9 and TRBJ2-3; no reliable D call. With 1 base removed from V and 3 bases from J, the gap between germline ends came to 8 bases. Per germline, CDR1 SEHNR and CDR2 FQNEAQ (reference sequence). The CDR3 has 14 amino acids. The CDR3 DNA reads as TGTGCCAGCAGCTTAGTTATGCGTACAGATACGCAGTATTTT. It specifies CASSLVMRTDTQYF.

In this sample, this clonotype turned up many times. The chain uses TRBV29-1 and TRBJ2-1, with TRBD2 matching over 7 bases. Germline loops: CDR1 SQVTM, CDR2 ANQGSEA. Trimming took 2 bases from V and 10 from J; bases not matched to a gene: 8. CDR3 length: 13 residues. The chain's CDR3 is CSVERDYISEQFF. CDR3 DNA: TGCAGCGTTGAAAGGGACTATATTTCCGAGCAGTTCTTC.

The CDR3 here is CASTVPGYEQYF. The CDR3 DNA sequence: TGTGCCAGCACAGTCCCGGGCTACGAGCAGTACTTC. The genes are TRBV6-1 and TRBJ2-7; D gene ambiguous. Per the germline V gene, CDR1 is MNHNS and CDR2 is SASEGT. The CDR3 totals 12 residues. Trimming left V 7 bases short and J 3 bases short, with 10 bases between.

This clonotype was seen at least ten times. CDR3 in amino acids: CASSQSGTYNEQFF. CDR3 in DNA: TGTGCCAGCAGTCAGTCGGGAACCTACAATGAGCAGTTCTTC. V usage is TRBV27 and J usage is TRBJ2-1; weak D call: TRBD2 (5 bases). This CDR3 has 14 amino acids. Between the trimmed V and J ends, which lost 5 bases and 2 bases, there was a span of 10 bases. Per germline, CDR1 MNHEY and CDR2 SMNVEV (reference sequence).

This chain joins TRBV3-1 and TRBJ1-6, with 7 bases aligning to TRBD1. CDR1 LGHDT and CDR2 YNNKEL come from the germline V gene (reference sequence). Trimming took 4 bases from V and 2 from J; bases not matched to a gene: 5. The CDR3 runs 16 residues. The CDR3 nucleotides read TGTGCCAGCAGCCCCGGGACAGCCGCCTATAATTCACCCCTCCACTTT. Amino acids: CASSPGTAAYNSPLHF.

This clonotype was seen many times. The J gene is TRBJ2-5, the V gene TRBV15, with D perhaps matching TRBD1 (6 bases). The length of the CDR3 is 12 residues. V was pared by 9 bases and J by 5 bases, with 13 bases between. Germline loops: CDR1 LNHNV, CDR2 YYDKDF (reference sequence). This CDR3 reads CATNNRVETQYF. CDR3 bases: TGTGCCACTAACAACAGGGTGGAGACCCAGTACTTC.

This clonotype has a count of ten or more. This chain connects TRBV25-1 to TRBJ1-1; maybe TRBD1 (5 bases). Germline loops: CDR1 MGHDK, CDR2 SYGVNS. The CDR3 is 15 amino acids. Trimming took 2 bases from V and 7 from J, leaving 17 bases between them. CDR3 sequence: CASSEPLRGAGEAFF. The CDR3 DNA reads TGTGCCAGCAGTGAACCCCTCCGAGGGGCAGGTGAAGCTTTCTTT.

This clonotype was seen repeatedly, ten times or more. The chain uses TRBV5-6 and TRBJ2-1, with D perhaps given as TRBD1 or TRBD2 (5 bases each). The CDR3 spans 16 residues. V was shortened by 4 bases and J by 4 bases, with 18 bases between the two germline ends. The germline V gene has CDR1 SGHDT and CDR2 YYEEEE. The CDR3 nucleotides are TGTGCCAGCAGCCACGACGGCCTTGGGGGTTACAATGAGCAGTTCTTC. Residues: CASSHDGLGGYNEQFF.